A single sample gave rise to the 8 T cell receptor beta chains below, sequenced in a study of T cell changes during pregnancy in multiple sclerosis (dated by TCRdb to between 2018 and 2020). Library generation was performed with the immunoSEQ multiplex PCR assay. What TCRdb holds here is the immuneACCESS table cut down to in-frame rearrangements. Part of the clones is not present; checked against another copy, under half of the missing clones reflect an unresolved V gene, and the others are unexplained. The sample has 35,000 to 40,000 clones on record, 90% to 95% of them singletons. Jointly, the top ten make up 0.3% to 0.4% of the sample. The sample in question was CD4+ T cells from peripheral blood mononuclear cells, obtained in the third trimester of pregnancy. These receptors came from a female donor in good health, enrolled as a control in a pregnancy study.

This rearrangement joins TRBV10-3 to TRBJ1-1; 8 bases line up with TRBD1. Germline loops: CDR1 ENHRY, CDR2 SYGVKD. The CDR3 is made up of 16 amino acids. V lost 4 bases, J lost 5 bases, and 12 bases stayed unmatched. CDR3: CAISVNGQGVGTEAFF. The CDR3 bases are TGTGCCATCAGTGTAAATGGACAGGGAGTTGGGACTGAAGCTTTCTTT.

This chain links TRBV10-3 with TRBJ2-2, with TRBD2 identical over 10 bases. CDR1 ENHRY and CDR2 SYGVKD come from the germline V gene. The length of the CDR3 is 15 residues. J lost 4 bases, V lost 3 bases, and 2 bases had no gene match. The CDR3 sequence is CAISEAGGGTGELFF. The CDR3 DNA is TGTGCCATCAGTGAAGCGGGGGGGGGCACCGGGGAGCTGTTTTTT.

The chain carries TRBV6-5 and TRBJ2-5; 7 bases align to TRBD1. Germline assignment: CDR1 MNHEY and CDR2 SVGAGI. V trimming: 0 bases; J trimming: 7 bases; junction bases outside the gene matches: 8. The CDR3 spans 15 residues. The chain's CDR3 is CASSYSRQGLGTQYF. The CDR3 nucleotides are TGTGCCAGCAGTTACTCGAGACAGGGCCTGGGGACCCAGTACTTC.

This chain joins TRBV5-1 and TRBJ2-7; maybe TRBD2 (5 bases). Germline-derived CDR1 and CDR2 are SGHRS and YFSETQ. The V and J ends lost 7 bases and 5 bases respectively, with 22 bases between them. The CDR3 spans 15 residues. The CDR3 DNA is TGCGCCAGCTGCGAGCAAACAGCCCGGGGTGACGAGCAGTACTTC. Residues: CASCEQTARGDEQYF.

V gene TRBV10-3 combines with J gene TRBJ2-5; a possible D gene is TRBD2 (5 bases). V was trimmed by 6 bases and J by 5 bases, leaving 10 bases between them. This CDR3 is built from 12 residues. The V gene's germline CDR1 is ENHRY and CDR2 SYGVKD. DNA for the CDR3: TGTGCCATCAGCGGGGTAGATGAGACCCAGTACTTC. It encodes CAISGVDETQYF.

The chain combines TRBV7-3 with TRBJ2-5; 7 bases are shared with TRBD2. V shed 0 bases and J 3 bases; nucleotides not matched to a gene: 4. This CDR3 spans 15 amino acids. Germline V lookup: CDR1 SGHTA, CDR2 FQGTGA. The CDR3 protein is CASSLTGRVEETQYF. CDR3 sequence (DNA): TGTGCCAGCAGCTTAACAGGGAGGGTAGAAGAGACCCAGTACTTC.

Here the CDR3 DNA reads TGTGCCAGCAGTCCGACAGGGGGTACCCAGCCCCAGCATTTT. Translated, it gives CASSPTGGTQPQHF. V gene TRBV6-4 combines with J gene TRBJ1-5; 9 bases match TRBD1. Germline CDR1 MRHNA, CDR2 SNTAGT. With V trimmed by 5 bases and J by 7 bases, 6 bases remained unmatched. The CDR3 runs to 14 residues.

This clone has a single count. The chain recombines TRBV7-9 with TRBJ2-7; 10 bases match TRBD2. J gave up 1 base and V 7 bases, and 7 bases lay outside the gene matches. Germline-derived CDR1 and CDR2 are SEHNR and FQNEAQ (reference sequence). The CDR3 loop spans 15 amino acids. DNA for the CDR3: TGTGCCAGCACCTACCAGACTAGCGGGTCCTACGAGCAGTACTTC. It codes for CASTYQTSGSYEQYF.